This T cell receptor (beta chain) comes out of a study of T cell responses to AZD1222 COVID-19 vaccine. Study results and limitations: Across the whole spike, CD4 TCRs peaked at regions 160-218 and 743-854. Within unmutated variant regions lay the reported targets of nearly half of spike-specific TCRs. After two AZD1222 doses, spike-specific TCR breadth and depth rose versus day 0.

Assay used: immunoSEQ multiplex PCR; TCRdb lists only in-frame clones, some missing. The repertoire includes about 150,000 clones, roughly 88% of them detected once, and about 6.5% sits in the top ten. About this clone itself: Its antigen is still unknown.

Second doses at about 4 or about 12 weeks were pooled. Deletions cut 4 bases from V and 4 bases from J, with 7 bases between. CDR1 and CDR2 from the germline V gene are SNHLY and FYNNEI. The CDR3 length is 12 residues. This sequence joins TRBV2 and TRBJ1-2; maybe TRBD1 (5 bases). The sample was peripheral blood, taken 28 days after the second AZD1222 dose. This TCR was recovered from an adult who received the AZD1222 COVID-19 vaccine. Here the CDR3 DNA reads TGTGCCAGCAGTGCAGGGTTCTATGGCTACACCTTC. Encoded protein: CASSAGFYGYTF.